This paragraph covers one T cell receptor beta chain sequence. What it binds is not known. The sample belongs to a study of cytomegalovirus exposure and HLA in healthy donors. Regarding the study as a whole: Some V segments could not be told apart, so they were left out, TRBV6-2 and TRBV6-3 among them.

13 Jbeta primers and 60 Vbeta primers were used for the PCR. Some clones are missing from TCRdb's copy, which holds only in-frame ones; the method was immunoSEQ multiplex PCR. The sample lists some 120,000 clones; approximately 82% were seen once. CDR3 length: 20 residues. CDR1 and CDR2 from the germline V gene are MNHEY and SMNVEV (reference sequence). Trimming cost V 4 bases and J 0 bases; bases outside gene matches: 12. The rearrangement links TRBV27 to TRBJ2-1; 13 positions agree with TRBD2. The TCR comes from a man between 18 and 35 years old in good health and CMV-seropositive. Input material: PBMCs. CDR3 nucleotide sequence: TGTGCCAGCAGTTCGATCGAACTAGCGGGGGGGCTTAGCTCCTACAATGAGCAGTTCTTC. Residues: CASSSIELAGGLSSYNEQFF.